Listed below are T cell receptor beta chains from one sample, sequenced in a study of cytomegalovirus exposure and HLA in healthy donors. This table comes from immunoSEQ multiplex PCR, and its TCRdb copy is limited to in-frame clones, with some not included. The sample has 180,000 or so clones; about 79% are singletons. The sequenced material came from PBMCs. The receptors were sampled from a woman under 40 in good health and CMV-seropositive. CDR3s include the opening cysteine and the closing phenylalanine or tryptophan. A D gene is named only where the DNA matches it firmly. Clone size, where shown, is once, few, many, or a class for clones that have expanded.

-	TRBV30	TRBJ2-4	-	CALLLAKNIQYF	TGTGCCCTGTTACTAGCCAAAAACATTCAGTACTTC
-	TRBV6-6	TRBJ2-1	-	CATQEGASADNEQFF	TGTGCCACGCAGGAGGGGGCGAGCGCCGACAATGAGCAGTTCTTC
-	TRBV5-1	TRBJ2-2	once	CASSPIQGYTGELFF	TGCGCCAGCAGCCCCATACAGGGTTACACCGGGGAGCTGTTTTTT
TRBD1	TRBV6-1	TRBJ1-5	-	CASSGMGTVDQPQHF	TGTGCCAGCAGTGGGATGGGGACAGTAGATCAGCCCCAGCATTTT
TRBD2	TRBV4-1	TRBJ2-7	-	CASSQVGTIYEQYF	TGCGCCAGCAGCCAAGTCGGGACTATCTACGAGCAGTACTTC
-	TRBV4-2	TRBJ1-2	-	CASSQDDAGPPRGYTF	TGTGCCAGCAGCCAAGATGATGCGGGGCCACCCCGTGGCTACACCTTC
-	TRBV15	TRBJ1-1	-	CATSRDEEEYMNTEAFF	TGTGCCACCAGCAGAGACGAGGAGGAATACATGAACACTGAAGCTTTCTTT
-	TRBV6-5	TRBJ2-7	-	CASRPGTSPYEQYF	TGTGCCAGCAGGCCCGGGACAAGCCCCTACGAGCAGTACTTC
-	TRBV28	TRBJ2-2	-	CAIIGETGELFF	TGTGCCATCATAGGGGAAACCGGGGAGCTGTTTTTT
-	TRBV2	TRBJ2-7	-	CASSAKTQGKHEQYF	TGTGCCAGCAGTGCCAAGACGCAGGGGAAGCACGAGCAGTACTTC
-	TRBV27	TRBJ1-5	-	CASSLNFRGQPQHF	TGTGCCAGCAGTTTGAACTTCAGGGGTCAGCCCCAGCATTTT
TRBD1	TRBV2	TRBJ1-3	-	CASRLTGEVYSGNTIYF	TGTGCCAGCAGATTGACAGGGGAGGTCTACTCTGGAAACACCATATATTTT
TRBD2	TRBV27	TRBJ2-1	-	CASSFVLAGVNEQFF	TGTGCCAGCAGTTTTGTACTAGCGGGAGTCAATGAGCAGTTCTTC
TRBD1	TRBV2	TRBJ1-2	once	CASSRGQGVGYGYTF	TGTGCCAGCAGCAGGGGACAGGGCGTTGGCTATGGCTACACCTTC
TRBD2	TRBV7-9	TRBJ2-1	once	CASSPEYSGGNEQFF	TGTGCCAGCAGCCCTGAATATAGCGGGGGCAATGAGCAGTTCTTC
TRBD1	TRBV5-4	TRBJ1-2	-	CASSLGTGEGYTF	TGTGCCAGCAGCTTAGGGACAGGGGAGGGCTACACCTTC
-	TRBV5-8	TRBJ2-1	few	CASSLFSYNEQFF	TGTGCCAGCAGCTTGTTCTCTTACAATGAGCAGTTCTTC
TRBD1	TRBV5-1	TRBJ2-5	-	CASSPDPPGQQETQYF	TGCGCCAGCAGCCCCGATCCTCCGGGACAGCAAGAGACCCAGTACTTC
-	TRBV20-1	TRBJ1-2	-	CSASYPGGYTF	TGCAGTGCTAGTTATCCGGGTGGCTACACCTTC
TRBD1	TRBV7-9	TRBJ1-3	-	CASSVARTGRRNTIYF	TGTGCCAGCTCAGTAGCCCGGACAGGGAGAAGAAACACCATATATTTT
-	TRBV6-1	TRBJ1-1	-	CASSPRGDTEAFF	TGTGCCAGCAGTCCAAGGGGTGACACTGAAGCTTTCTTT
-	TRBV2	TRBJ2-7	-	CASSGVGQGFTYEQYF	TGTGCCAGCAGTGGCGTCGGGCAGGGCTTCACCTACGAGCAGTACTTC
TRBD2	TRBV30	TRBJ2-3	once	CAWTPIRTSGRSSTDTQYF	TGTGCCTGGACACCGATCAGGACTAGCGGGAGGTCCAGCACAGATACGCAGTATTTT
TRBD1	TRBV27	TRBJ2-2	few	CASSSGTGAGELFF	TGTGCCAGCAGTTCCGGGACAGGTGCCGGGGAGCTGTTTTTT
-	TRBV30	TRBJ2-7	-	CAWSGQNEQYF	TGTGCCTGGAGTGGGCAAAACGAGCAGTACTTC
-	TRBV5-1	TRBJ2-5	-	CASSLDVSARTQYF	TGCGCCAGCAGCTTGGATGTCAGTGCCCGGACCCAGTACTTC
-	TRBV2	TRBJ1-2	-	CASSDSGSYGYTF	TGTGCCAGCAGTGACTCGGGGAGCTATGGCTACACCTTC
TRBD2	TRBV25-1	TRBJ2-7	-	CASGLAGDGEQYF	TGTGCCAGTGGACTAGCGGGAGATGGCGAGCAGTACTTC
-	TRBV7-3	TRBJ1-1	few	CASSATGNTEAFF	TGTGCCAGCAGCGCGACAGGCAACACTGAAGCTTTCTTT
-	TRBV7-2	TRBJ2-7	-	CASSSARSGIYEQYF	TGTGCCAGCAGCTCCGCCCGTTCAGGGATCTACGAGCAGTACTTC
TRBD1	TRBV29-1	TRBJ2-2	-	CSAPSGGPGELFF	TGCAGCGCCCCTTCAGGGGGTCCCGGGGAGCTGTTTTTT